Following are 12 T cell receptor beta chains from one sample sequenced in a study of blood T cell repertoires in COVID-19 (dated by TCRdb to 2019 to 2021). Library preparation used the immunoSEQ multiplex PCR assay. Held by TCRdb, this immuneACCESS table contains in-frame sequences only and omits some clones. Under half of the omission traces to an unresolved V gene where checked; the cause of the rest is unknown. The sample table contains 150,000 to 200,000 clones; only one count was recorded for about 80% of them. Together, the top ten hold about 3.7% of the sample. The sequenced material came from PBMCs or T cells enriched from blood (not recorded which). The receptors stem from a woman in her fifties or sixties who had recovered from COVID-19.

The chain recombines TRBV14 with TRBJ1-2, with a tentative D call TRBD1 (5 bases). Between the trimmed V and J ends, which lost 4 bases and 5 bases, there was a span of 17 bases. The CDR3 sequence is 15 residues long. Germline V gene data show CDR1 as SGHDN and CDR2 as FVKESK. CDR3 in DNA: TGTGCCAGCAGCCCGGGGACTCACAAGGAGTATGGCTACACCTTC. Amino acids: CASSPGTHKEYGYTF.

The chain links TRBV5-1 to TRBJ1-1; D perhaps matches TRBD1 (5 bases). With 4 bases removed from V and 0 bases from J, the gap between germline ends came to 13 bases. Per the germline V gene, CDR1 is SGHRS and CDR2 is YFSETQ. The CDR3 is 15 residues long. Here the CDR3 reads CASSVGVGMNTEAFF. Here the CDR3 DNA reads TGCGCCAGCAGCGTAGGGGTTGGCATGAACACTGAAGCTTTCTTT.

This rearrangement joins TRBV12-3 or TRBV12-4 to TRBJ1-1, with unresolved D. Trimming took off 2 bases at V and 10 bases at J, with 11 bases between the two ends. This CDR3 region has 12 residues. For the CDR3, the DNA is TGTGCCAGCAGTTTAAACGGAGGGAGAGCTTTCTTT. Translation gives CASSLNGGRAFF.

On this clone: Other DNA sequences in the sample encode the same CDR3. CDR3 DNA: TGTGCCAGCACCGGGACAGGGGGGGATCAGCCCCAGCATTTT. Protein: CASTGTGGDQPQHF. V gene TRBV28 combines with J gene TRBJ1-5; 11 positions match TRBD1. The germline gives CDR1 MDHEN, CDR2 SYDVKM. CDR3 length: 14 amino acids. Trimming cost V 7 bases and J 5 bases; bases outside gene matches: 4.

This chain links TRBV18 with TRBJ2-1, with 8 nucleotides matching TRBD2. Germline CDR1 KGHSH, CDR2 LQKENI. This CDR3 contains 16 residues. With V trimmed by 0 bases and J by 0 bases, 1 base remained unmatched. The DNA of the CDR3 is TGTGCCAGCTCACCACCTAGCGGGGACTCCTACAATGAGCAGTTCTTC. Its protein product is CASSPPSGDSYNEQFF.

This chain uses TRBV19 with TRBJ1-1; no reliable D call. Germline CDR1 and CDR2: LNHDA and SQIVND (reference sequence). Trimming took 3 bases from V and 0 from J, leaving 5 bases between them. CDR3 length: 13 amino acids. CDR3 nucleotide sequence: TGTGCCAGTAGTATTTACATGAACACTGAAGCTTTCTTT. Protein product: CASSIYMNTEAFF.

The genes are TRBV12-5 and TRBJ2-7; 7 bases agree with TRBD2. The CDR3 extends over 14 amino acids. Germline V lookup: CDR1 LGHNT, CDR2 FRNRAP. Trimming at V came to 6 bases and at J to 2 bases, leaving 7 bases not matched to a gene. CDR3 DNA: TGTGCTAGTGGGCTGAAAGCGGGGACCTACGAGCAGTACTTC. Amino acids: CASGLKAGTYEQYF.

The chain employs TRBV12-3 or TRBV12-4 and TRBJ2-3, with unresolved D. The CDR3 length is 12 residues. The V end was cut by 8 bases, the J end by 4 bases, with 10 bases between. In DNA, the CDR3 is TGTGCCAGCCTAAGGCGGCCAGATACGCAGTATTTT. Its translation: CASLRRPDTQYF.

The chain is built from TRBV12-3 or TRBV12-4 and TRBJ1-1, with D perhaps TRBD1 (6 bases). The CDR3 runs 12 residues. The ends were cut back, 9 bases at V and 2 bases at J, with 10 bases in the middle. CDR3 nucleotide sequence: TGTGCCAGTGGACAGCTCAACACTGAAGCTTTCTTT. Amino acids: CASGQLNTEAFF.

The rearrangement uses TRBV19 and TRBJ1-5, with 7 positions matching TRBD1. This CDR3 is 15 amino acids long. V dropped 6 bases and J dropped 7; count of bases not matched to a gene: 12. Looked up from germline, CDR1 is LNHDA and CDR2 is SQIVND (reference sequence). The CDR3 DNA follows: TGTGCCAGTAGGGGGAATGACAGGGTTGGGCAGCCCCAGCATTTT. Protein product: CASRGNDRVGQPQHF.

This chain joins TRBV21-1 and TRBJ2-5; the table's D call, TRBD2, has no DNA check behind it. TRBV21-1 corresponds to a pseudogene. CDR3 length: 16 residues. The CDR3 reads CASSKVGGEAQETQYF. In DNA form, the CDR3 reads TGTGCCAGCAGCAAAGTTGGTGGGGAGGCTCAAGAGACCCAGTACTTC.

The chain recombines TRBV5-6 with TRBJ2-7, with 7 bases identical to TRBD1. The CDR3 length is 15 residues. Losses at the gene ends were 1 base for V and 2 bases for J; bases not matched to a gene: 6. CDR1 and CDR2 from the germline V gene are SGHDT and YYEEEE. The CDR3 DNA sequence: TGTGCCAGCAGCTTGCTACAGGGGATCCCCTACGAGCAGTACTTC. Protein sequence: CASSLLQGIPYEQYF.